This entry lists 10 T cell receptor beta chains sequenced from one sample in a study of tumor-infiltrating T cells and Merkel cell polyomavirus. Profiling relied on immunoSEQ multiplex PCR, and the TCRdb table lists in-frame clones only, not all of them. The table has more than 950 clones, roughly 87% seen once. Robust Merkel cell polyomavirus Large T antigen positivity by immunohistochemistry was seen in all patients' tumors. The sample was Merkel cell polyomavirus peptide tetramer+ CD8+ T cells sorted from blood. The receptors were gathered from a man between 60 and 75 years old with Merkel cell carcinoma.

A remark on this clone: This specimen includes other DNA sequences encoding the same CDR3. This chain uses TRBV27 with TRBJ1-2; 8 bases agree with TRBD1. This CDR3 has 16 residues. Germline CDR1 reads MNHEY; CDR2 reads SMNVEV (reference sequence). With 4 bases clipped from V and 8 bases from J, the junction kept 15 bases outside the gene matches. The CDR3 loop is CASSYGSGQALKGYTF. CDR3 coding DNA: TGTGCCAGCAGTTATGGCTCGGGACAGGCTCTAAAGGGCTACACCTTC.

Here the CDR3 DNA reads TGCGCCAGCAGCCGCGGACTAGCGGGACTCTACGAGCAGTACTTC. Its protein is CASSRGLAGLYEQYF. The rearrangement links TRBV5-1 to TRBJ2-7; 12 bases map to TRBD2. Germline CDR1 SGHRS, CDR2 YFSETQ. The CDR3 has 15 residues. V dropped 4 bases and J dropped 3; count of bases not matched to a gene: 5.

The chain is built from TRBV7-9 and TRBJ2-1, with 10 nucleotides matching TRBD2. Germline CDR1 SEHNR, CDR2 FQNEAQ (reference sequence). V was clipped by 5 bases and J by 10 bases; unmatched bases: 14. The CDR3 covers 16 residues. CDR3: CASSAPSSGGAGEQFF. CDR3 in DNA: TGTGCCAGCAGCGCCCCTTCAAGCGGGGGGGCCGGGGAGCAGTTCTTC. Supplemented by reference TRBV7-9 and TRBJ2-1, the full variable domain reads DTGVSQNPRHKITKRGQNVTFRCDPISEHNRLYWYRQTLGQGPEFLTYFQNEAQLEKSRLLSDRFSAERPKGSFSTLEIQRTEQGDSAMYLCASSAPSSGGAGEQFFGPGTRLTVL.

This clone qualifies as hyperexpanded. Other DNA sequences in the same sample also yield this CDR3. The chain couples TRBV7-2 to TRBJ2-7; D not certain. V lost 5 bases, J lost 0 bases, and 8 bases lay in between. This CDR3 region has 13 residues. Germline V gene data show CDR1 as SGHTA and CDR2 as FQGNSA. The CDR3 region is CASSPPSSYEQYF. CDR3 DNA: TGTGCCAGCAGCCCCCCCTCCTCCTACGAGCAGTACTTC.

The chain is built from TRBV19 and TRBJ2-2; D possibly corresponds to TRBD2 (6 bases). The CDR3 runs 16 residues. V lost 5 bases to trimming and J lost 2 bases, with 15 bases between them. From germline, CDR1 is LNHDA and CDR2 SQIVND (reference sequence). CDR3 region: CASSSLRDSNTGELFF. CDR3 bases: TGTGCCAGTAGTTCCCTCCGGGACTCAAACACCGGGGAGCTGTTTTTT.

For the CDR3, the DNA is TGTGCTAGTGGTTTCCAGGGTGTGGAGACCCAGTACTTC. It translates to CASGFQGVETQYF. The V and J genes are TRBV12-5 and TRBJ2-5; possible D gene TRBD1, 5 bases. Germline assignment: CDR1 LGHNT and CDR2 FRNRAP. V shed 3 bases and J shed 5 bases, with 10 bases lying between them. The CDR3 covers 13 residues.

The rearrangement joins TRBV27 to TRBJ2-1, with a possible D match to TRBD1 (5 bases). V dropped 6 bases and J dropped 9 bases, with 9 bases sitting between them. This CDR3 has 11 amino acids. In germline, CDR1 is MNHEY, CDR2 SMNVEV (reference sequence). CDR3 coding DNA: TGTGCCAGCAGGGGGCTAACTGAGCAGTTCTTC. It yields the protein CASRGLTEQFF.

This chain joins TRBV9 and TRBJ1-3; D is perhaps TRBD1 (5 bases). Trimming removed 6 bases from V and 7 bases from J, with 20 bases in between. Germline V lookup: CDR1 SGDLS, CDR2 YYNGEE. The CDR3 consists of 15 residues. DNA of the CDR3: TGTGCCAGCAACCCGGGGGGGGGAGGCGAGAACACCATATATTTT. It translates to CASNPGGGGENTIYF. The full variable domain, its missing parts supplied by reference TRBV9 and TRBJ1-3, is DSGVTQTPKHLITATGQRVTLRCSPRSGDLSVYWYQQSLDQGLQFLIQYYNGEERAKGNILERFSAQQFPDLHSELNLSSLELGDSALYFCASNPGGGGENTIYFGEGSWLTVV.

This clone was recorded only once. The V and J genes are TRBV2 and TRBJ2-7; 12 bases line up with TRBD1. Germline CDR1 and CDR2: SNHLY and FYNNEI. This CDR3 has 14 amino acids. Unmatched junction bases numbered 4, after V lost 6 bases and J lost 4 bases. The CDR3 DNA sequence: TGTGCCAGCAGAGGGACAGGGGGCGGTTACGAGCAGTACTTC. It specifies CASRGTGGGYEQYF.

The V and J genes are TRBV7-9 and TRBJ2-1; D possibly corresponds to TRBD1 (6 bases). The germline V gene encodes CDR1 SEHNR and CDR2 FQNEAQ (reference sequence). The CDR3 length is 14 residues. V lost 9 bases, J lost 2 bases, and 14 bases lay in between. The CDR3 DNA sequence: TGTGCCAGTGTACAGGGTCCGACCTACAATGAGCAGTTCTTC. Residues: CASVQGPTYNEQFF.